This T cell receptor (beta chain) was recorded in a study of T cells expressing NK-cell markers. About the research overall: It was sorted CD3+CD56+NKG2C+, CD3+CD56+NKG2C- and CD3+CD56-NKG2C+ T cells that supplied the TCR beta repertoires. The study's findings and limits: Dominant NKG2C+ clonotypes made up roughly 1.0-7.0% of CD8+ T cells in six donors.

TCRdb reprocessed the 5' RACE reads and stores each CDR3 protein as one record, lacking DNA. The listing contains roughly 420,000 distinct CDR3 sequences. This CDR3 spans 12 amino acids. Germline lookup yields CDR1 SQVTM and CDR2 ANQGSEA. Remarks on this clonotype: What it binds is unknown.

Sequences were obtained from blood T cells: a sorted CD56 or NKG2C T cell subset, CD4+ or CD8+ T cells, or bulk PBMC T cells (not recorded which). The V gene is TRBV29-1, the J gene TRBJ1-2. This TCR was recovered from a woman between 18 and 70 years old in good health. The CDR3 is CSENRFNYGYTF. Combining the CDR3 with reference TRBV29-1 and TRBJ1-2 gives the whole variable domain SAVISQKPSRDICQRGTSLTIQCQVDSQVTMMFWYRQQPGQSLTLIATANQGSEATYESGFVIDKFPISRPNLTFSTLTVSNMSPEDSSIYLCSENRFNYGYTFGSGTRLTVV.